These 21 T cell receptor beta chains share one sample of origin, sequenced in a study of shared clonotypes between healthy human individuals. Profiled with immunoSEQ multiplex PCR; TCRdb holds only in-frame clones, not every one. The data hold around 2,000,000 clones, with less than 95% observed a single time. As defined, naive CD8 cells were CD45RO-negative and positively selected for CCR7, with terminally differentiated effector memory CD45RA+ cells excluded. Sequencing was done on a sample of naive CD8+ T cells sorted from blood. Every receptor here comes from a man between 18 and 29 years old in good health.

In the case of this clone: Other DNA sequences in the sample encode the same CDR3. The rearrangement uses TRBV5-1 and TRBJ2-1; 8 bases line up with TRBD1. The germline gives CDR1 SGHRS, CDR2 YFSETQ. The CDR3 runs 14 residues. V trimming: 2 bases; J trimming: 2 bases; junction bases outside the gene matches: 0. CDR3 sequence: CASSLQGAYNEQFF. As DNA, the CDR3 is TGCGCCAGCAGCTTACAGGGGGCCTACAATGAGCAGTTCTTC. The whole variable domain, remainder taken from reference TRBV5-1 and TRBJ2-1, is KAGVTQTPRYLIKTRGQQVTLSCSPISGHRSVSWYQQTPGQGLQFLFEYFSETQRNKGNFPGRFSGRQFSNSRSEMNVSTLELGDSALYLCASSLQGAYNEQFFGPGTRLTVL.

This chain connects TRBV27 to TRBJ2-7; 10 bases fit TRBD1. Losses at the gene ends were 3 bases for V and 2 bases for J; bases not matched to a gene: 7. The CDR3 is made up of 16 amino acids. Germline lookup yields CDR1 MNHEY and CDR2 SMNVEV (reference sequence). The CDR3 here is CASSFLRDRGPYEQYF. The DNA for the CDR3 is TGTGCCAGCAGTTTCCTACGGGACAGGGGCCCCTACGAGCAGTACTTC.

This sequence joins TRBV19 and TRBJ2-2; 9 bases agree with TRBD1. Germline-derived CDR1 and CDR2 are LNHDA and SQIVND (reference sequence). The J segment lost 6 bases and the V segment lost 10 bases, leaving 9 bases of the junction unmatched. This CDR3 contains 14 residues. CDR3 coding DNA: TGTGCCACCCTACCACAGGGGGCTGCCGGGGAGCTGTTTTTT. Its translation is CATLPQGAAGELFF.

The rearrangement joins TRBV5-6 to TRBJ2-7; maybe TRBD2 (5 bases). Between the trimmed V and J ends, which lost 0 bases and 4 bases, there was a span of 14 bases. This CDR3 spans 15 amino acids. Germline assignment: CDR1 SGHDT and CDR2 YYEEEE. DNA for the CDR3: TGTGCCAGCAGCTTGGCCAACGCAGCGGTTTACGAGCAGTACTTC. Translating gives CASSLANAAVYEQYF.

V gene TRBV28 combines with J gene TRBJ1-1, with TRBD1 identical over 9 bases. The CDR3 is 16 residues long. Germline V CDR1 and CDR2: MDHEN, SYDVKM. Unmatched junction bases numbered 8, after V lost 5 bases and J lost 1 base. The CDR3, as DNA: TGTGCCAGCAGTATCAGACAGGGGGAACCGAACACTGAAGCTTTCTTT. As protein: CASSIRQGEPNTEAFF.

The V gene is TRBV19, the J gene TRBJ1-5; D not certain. The germline V gene has CDR1 LNHDA and CDR2 SQIVND (reference sequence). The CDR3 spans 15 residues. Trimming removed 3 bases from V and 2 bases from J, with 11 bases in between. The CDR3 spells CASSMVWEGNQPQHF. DNA of the CDR3: TGTGCCAGTAGTATGGTATGGGAAGGCAATCAGCCCCAGCATTTT.

V and J are TRBV5-6 and TRBJ2-2; 7 nucleotides line up with TRBD1. This CDR3 has 14 amino acids. V shed 3 bases, J shed 6 bases, and the junction held 5 bases outside the gene matches. The V gene's germline CDR1 is SGHDT and CDR2 YYEEEE. The CDR3 here is CASSSTGVSGELFF. The CDR3 coding sequence is TGTGCCAGCAGCTCCACAGGGGTTTCCGGGGAGCTGTTTTTT.

The J gene is TRBJ1-5, the V gene TRBV25-1, with TRBD1 matching 8 bases. V lost 5 bases, J lost 6 bases, and 6 bases stayed unmatched. The germline V gene has CDR1 MGHDK and CDR2 SYGVNS. CDR3 size: 14 residues. This CDR3 is CASSPSGGSQPQHF. The CDR3 nucleotides are TGTGCCAGCAGTCCTTCAGGGGGCTCTCAGCCCCAGCATTTT.

This clone was seen once. This chain joins TRBV23-1 and TRBJ2-1, with 7 bases identical to TRBD2. TRBV23-1 counts as an open reading frame of uncertain function. The trim removed 4 bases at V and 6 bases at J, leaving 3 bases unmatched. This CDR3 is built from 13 residues. As DNA, the CDR3 is TGCGCCAGCAGTCTGACGGGAGGCAATGAGCAGTTCTTC. Protein product: CASSLTGGNEQFF.

This chain connects TRBV25-1 to TRBJ2-5; TRBD2 matches 7 bases. Germline loops: CDR1 MGHDK, CDR2 SYGVNS. V dropped 7 bases and J dropped 1; count of bases not matched to a gene: 6. CDR3 length: 14 amino acids. The CDR3 is CASTPGGVQETQYF. In DNA, the CDR3 is TGTGCCAGCACCCCGGGAGGAGTCCAAGAGACCCAGTACTTC. Drawing the rest from reference TRBV25-1 and TRBJ2-5, the complete variable domain is EADIYQTPRYLVIGTGKKITLECSQTMGHDKMYWYQQDPGMELHLIHYSYGVNSTEKGDLSSESTVSRIRTEHFPLTLESARPSHTSQYLCASTPGGVQETQYFGPGTRLLVL.

V usage is TRBV7-9 and J usage is TRBJ1-2; weak D call: TRBD1 (6 bases). CDR1 is SEHNR, CDR2 FQNEAQ, per germline (reference sequence). Trimming cost V 5 bases and J 6 bases, with 16 bases left between them. This CDR3 has 14 residues. CDR3 protein: CASSPGGGQHGYTF. As DNA, the CDR3 is TGTGCCAGCAGCCCTGGCGGGGGGCAGCATGGCTACACCTTC.

CDR3 amino acids: CASSFSGNTEAFF. The CDR3 DNA sequence: TGTGCCAGCAGTTTCTCAGGGAACACTGAAGCTTTCTTT. J is TRBJ1-1 and V is TRBV28; D is ambiguous. The CDR3 is made up of 13 amino acids. The germline CDR1 and CDR2 sequences are MDHEN and SYDVKM. Trimming shortened V by 3 bases and J by 1 base, and 6 bases separated the two germline ends.

This chain joins TRBV7-2 and TRBJ1-6; no clear D gene. V lost 3 bases and J 9 bases, leaving 18 bases between the germline ends. The CDR3 is made up of 16 amino acids. Germline V lookup: CDR1 SGHTA, CDR2 FQGNSA. CDR3 loop: CASSFLEGSVGSPLHF. DNA for the CDR3: TGTGCCAGCAGCTTTTTAGAGGGATCCGTTGGTTCACCCCTCCACTTT.

The genes are TRBV27 and TRBJ2-5; possible D gene TRBD1, 5 bases. Germline V lookup: CDR1 MNHEY, CDR2 SMNVEV (reference sequence). This CDR3 has 16 residues. The V gene lost 5 bases and the J gene lost 2 bases, with 18 bases spanning the gap. CDR3 amino acids: CASSPVGPLIQETQYF. The CDR3 DNA sequence: TGTGCCAGCAGTCCCGTGGGGCCCTTGATTCAAGAGACCCAGTACTTC.

The chain joins TRBV6-5 to TRBJ2-5; D is perhaps TRBD2 (7 bases). Germline V lookup: CDR1 MNHEY, CDR2 SVGAGI. The CDR3 runs 15 residues. V was pared by 1 base and J by 5 bases, with 14 bases between. DNA for the CDR3: TGTGCCAGCAGTTACTTAGGGGGGAGGGGGGAGACCCAGTACTTC. Translated, it gives CASSYLGGRGETQYF.

V gene TRBV5-6 combines with J gene TRBJ2-3; 9 bases agree with TRBD2. Looked up from germline, CDR1 is SGHDT and CDR2 is YYEEEE. The CDR3 sequence is 17 residues long. V lost 2 bases and J lost 2; bases outside the gene matches: 9. The CDR3 region is CASSFTLSGGTTDTQYF. In nucleotides, the CDR3 is TGTGCCAGCAGCTTTACCCTTAGCGGGGGAACCACAGATACGCAGTATTTT.

The genes are TRBV7-2 and TRBJ2-7; 7 nucleotides agree with TRBD2. Germline CDR1 and CDR2: SGHTA and FQGNSA. This CDR3 comprises 15 residues. Germline trimming cut 3 bases from V and 5 bases from J; bases unmatched to any gene: 10. The CDR3 region is CASSFLPSGRDEQYF. In DNA form, the CDR3 reads TGTGCCAGCAGCTTCCTACCTAGCGGAAGAGACGAGCAGTACTTC.

This sequence joins TRBV19 and TRBJ1-4; D call uncertain. Trimming cost V 4 bases and J 12 bases, with 18 bases left between them. From germline, CDR1 is LNHDA and CDR2 SQIVND (reference sequence). The CDR3 contains 14 residues. CDR3 region: CASSTNPLSVELFF. As DNA, the CDR3 is TGTGCCAGTAGTACAAATCCCCTAAGTGTGGAACTGTTTTTT.

V usage is TRBV6-1 and J usage is TRBJ1-1; possible D gene TRBD1, 6 bases. Trimming shortened V by 11 bases and J by 5 bases, and 15 bases separated the two germline ends. There are 12 residues in the CDR3. CDR1 is MNHNS and CDR2 is SASEGT in the germline V gene. In DNA form, the CDR3 reads TGTGCCGTGGTGGCCCAGGGGACTGAAGCTTTCTTT. It codes for CAVVAQGTEAFF.

The chain is built from TRBV10-3 and TRBJ2-2, with D possibly matching TRBD1 (5 bases). Trimming cost V 0 bases and J 0 bases, with 8 bases left between them. The CDR3 covers 16 residues. CDR1 ENHRY and CDR2 SYGVKD come from the germline V gene. The CDR3 reads CAISESMTANTGELFF. The CDR3 bases are TGTGCCATCAGTGAGTCTATGACAGCGAACACCGGGGAGCTGTTTTTT.

For the CDR3, the DNA is TGTGCCATCAGCGGGATTGGGGAACACACTGAAGCTTTCTTT. Protein: CAISGIGEHTEAFF. The J gene is TRBJ1-1, the V gene TRBV10-3, with D hard to call. The V end lost 6 bases, the J end lost 3 bases, and 14 bases lay between the germline ends. CDR3 length equals 14 residues. In germline, CDR1 is ENHRY, CDR2 SYGVKD.